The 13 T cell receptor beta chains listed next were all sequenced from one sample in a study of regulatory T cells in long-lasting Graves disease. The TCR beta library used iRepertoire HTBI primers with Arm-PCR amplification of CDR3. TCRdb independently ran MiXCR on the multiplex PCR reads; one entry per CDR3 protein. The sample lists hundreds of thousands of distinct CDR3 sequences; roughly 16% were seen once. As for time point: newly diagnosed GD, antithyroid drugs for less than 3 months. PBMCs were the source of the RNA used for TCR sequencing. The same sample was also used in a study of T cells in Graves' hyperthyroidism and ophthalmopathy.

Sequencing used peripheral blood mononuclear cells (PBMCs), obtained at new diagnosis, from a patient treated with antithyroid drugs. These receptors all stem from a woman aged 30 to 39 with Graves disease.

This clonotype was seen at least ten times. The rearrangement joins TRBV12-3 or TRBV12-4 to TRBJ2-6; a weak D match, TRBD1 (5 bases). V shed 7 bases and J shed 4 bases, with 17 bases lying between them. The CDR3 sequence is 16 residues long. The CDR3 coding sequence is TGTGCCAGCAACCATTGGGGCGGTTCGGGGGCCAACGTCCTGACTTTC. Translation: CASNHWGGSGANVLTF.

The CDR3 region is CASSVGDSPNEKLFF. The CDR3 DNA follows: TGTGCCAGCAGCGTTGGGGACAGCCCTAATGAAAAACTGTTTTTT. The chain couples TRBV9 to TRBJ1-4; TRBD1 agrees at 7 bases. Germline V gene sequence: CDR1 SGDLS, CDR2 YYNGEE. V shed 2 bases and J 3 bases; nucleotides not matched to a gene: 4. There are 15 residues in the CDR3.

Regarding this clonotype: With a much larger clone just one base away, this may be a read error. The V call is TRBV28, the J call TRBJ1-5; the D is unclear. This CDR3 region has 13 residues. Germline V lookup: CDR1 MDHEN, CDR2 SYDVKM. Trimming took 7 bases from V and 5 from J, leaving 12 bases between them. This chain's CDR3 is CASIKDFYQPQHF. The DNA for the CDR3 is TGTGCCAGCATCAAGGACTTTTATCAGCCCCAGCATTTT.

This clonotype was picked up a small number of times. The CDR3 protein is CASSEAAYNEQFF. As DNA, the CDR3 is TGTGCCAGCAGTGAAGCGGCCTACAATGAGCAGTTCTTC. This chain uses TRBV6-4 with TRBJ2-1, with D possibly TRBD2 on 5 matching bases. V was clipped by 3 bases and J by 2 bases, with 5 bases between them. Looked up from germline, CDR1 is MRHNA and CDR2 is SNTAGT. The CDR3 is 13 amino acids.

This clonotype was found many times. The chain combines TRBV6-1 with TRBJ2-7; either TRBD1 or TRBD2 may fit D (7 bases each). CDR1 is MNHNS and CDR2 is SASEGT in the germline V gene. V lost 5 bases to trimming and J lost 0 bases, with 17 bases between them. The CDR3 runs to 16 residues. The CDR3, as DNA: TGTGCCAGCAGTCACCCAGCGGGACAGAGCTCCTACGAGCAGTACTTC. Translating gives CASSHPAGQSSYEQYF.

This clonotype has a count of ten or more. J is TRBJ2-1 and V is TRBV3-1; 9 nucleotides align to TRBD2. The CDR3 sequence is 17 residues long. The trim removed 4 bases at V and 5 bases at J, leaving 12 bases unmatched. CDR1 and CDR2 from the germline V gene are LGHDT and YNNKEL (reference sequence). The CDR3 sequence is CASSPRFSGSLHNEQFF. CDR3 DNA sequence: TGTGCCAGCAGCCCACGATTTAGCGGGAGCCTCCACAATGAGCAGTTCTTC.

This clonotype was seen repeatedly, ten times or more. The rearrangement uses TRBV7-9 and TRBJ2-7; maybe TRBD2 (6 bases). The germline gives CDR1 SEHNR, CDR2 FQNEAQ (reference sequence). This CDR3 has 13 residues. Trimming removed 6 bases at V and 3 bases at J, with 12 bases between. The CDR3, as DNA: TGTGCCAGCAGGGAGGGGTTCGGCTACGAGCAGTACTTC. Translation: CASREGFGYEQYF.

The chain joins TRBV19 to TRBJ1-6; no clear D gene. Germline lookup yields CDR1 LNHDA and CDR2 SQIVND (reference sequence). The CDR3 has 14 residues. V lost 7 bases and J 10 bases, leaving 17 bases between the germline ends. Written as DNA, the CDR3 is TGTGCCAGTACGCTGACCGGCGGGAAATCACCCCTCCACTTT. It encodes CASTLTGGKSPLHF.

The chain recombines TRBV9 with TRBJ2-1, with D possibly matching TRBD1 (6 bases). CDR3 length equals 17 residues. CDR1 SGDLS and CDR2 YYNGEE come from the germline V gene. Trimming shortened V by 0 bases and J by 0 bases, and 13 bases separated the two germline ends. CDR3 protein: CASSVGLGATSYNEQFF. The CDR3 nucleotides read TGTGCCAGCAGCGTAGGATTGGGGGCGACCTCCTACAATGAGCAGTTCTTC.

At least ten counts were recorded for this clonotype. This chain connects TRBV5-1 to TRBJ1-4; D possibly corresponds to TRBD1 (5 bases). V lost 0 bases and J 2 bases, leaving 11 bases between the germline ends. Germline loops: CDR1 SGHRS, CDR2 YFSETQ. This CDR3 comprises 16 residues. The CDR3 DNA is TGCGCCAGCAGCTTGGCTGGTGGGGACACTAATGAAAAACTGTTTTTT. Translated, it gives CASSLAGGDTNEKLFF.

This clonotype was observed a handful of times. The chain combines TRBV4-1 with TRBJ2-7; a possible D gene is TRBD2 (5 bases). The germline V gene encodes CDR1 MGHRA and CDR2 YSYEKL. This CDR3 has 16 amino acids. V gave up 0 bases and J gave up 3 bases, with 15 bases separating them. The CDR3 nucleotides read TGCGCCAGCAGCCAAGAGGCGGGCCTCTTGGACTACGAGCAGTACTTC. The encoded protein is CASSQEAGLLDYEQYF.

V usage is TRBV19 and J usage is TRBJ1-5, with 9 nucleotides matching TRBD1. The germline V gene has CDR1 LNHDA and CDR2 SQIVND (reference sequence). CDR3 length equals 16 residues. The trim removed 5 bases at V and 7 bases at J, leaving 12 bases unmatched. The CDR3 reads CASSLPSGQGFQPQHF. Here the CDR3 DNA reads TGTGCCAGTAGTCTGCCCTCGGGACAGGGTTTCCAGCCCCAGCATTTT.

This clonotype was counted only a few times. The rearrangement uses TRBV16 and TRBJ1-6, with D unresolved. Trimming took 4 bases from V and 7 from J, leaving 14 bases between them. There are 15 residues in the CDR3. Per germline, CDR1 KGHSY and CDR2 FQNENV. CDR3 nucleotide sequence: TGTGCCAGCAGCCCAGTACAGAAAATCAATTCACCCCTCCACTTT. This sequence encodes CASSPVQKINSPLHF.